This T cell receptor (beta chain) is from a study of TIL therapy for anti-PD-1-resistant metastatic lung cancer. Time point in this sample: pre-treatment sample, taken before nivolumab and TIL therapy. The immunoSEQ assay was v3. Using immunoSEQ multiplex PCR, the repertoire was profiled, and TCRdb retains in-frame clones only, with some absent. The data contain tens of thousands of clones, around 70% of them singletons. Germline loops: CDR1 SGHTA, CDR2 FQGNSA. The CDR3 runs to 15 residues. The germline V and J ends were trimmed by 4 bases and 5 bases, with 12 bases remaining between them. This TCR was sampled from a person between 25 and 79 years old with non-small cell lung cancer. The specimen comprised blood, sampled at baseline. V is TRBV7-2 and J is TRBJ1-6, with D perhaps TRBD1 (6 bases). CDR3 in DNA: TGTGCCAGCAGCTGGTACAGGGCAGATAATTCACCCCTCCACTTT. This gives the protein CASSWYRADNSPLHF. Looking up the rest from reference TRBV7-2 and TRBJ1-6 gives the full variable domain: GAGVSQSPSNKVTEKGKDVELRCDPISGHTALYWYRQSLGQGLEFLIYFQGNSAPDKSGLPSDRFSAERTGGSVSTLTIQRTQQEDSAVYLCASSWYRADNSPLHFGNGTRLTVT.